This is a list of T cell receptor beta chains from one sample in a study of T cell responses to AZD1222 COVID-19 vaccine. TCRdb's copy holds only in-frame clones and misses some; the assay was immunoSEQ multiplex PCR. There are around 70,000 clones in the sample; around 90% occur only once, and roughly 1.3% lies in the top ten. The specimen comprised peripheral blood, sampled 28 days after the second AZD1222 dose. Receptors were obtained from an adult who received the AZD1222 COVID-19 vaccine. The CDR3 runs from the conserved cysteine through the conserved F or W. The D gene is left open where the match is weak. Rows give clone size only sometimes, using once, few, many, or a class for an expanded clone.

j_call clone_size v_call cdr3_length d_call cdr3_aa cdr3_nt
TRBJ1-6 - TRBV7-9 15 TRBD1 CASSSDRVISSPLHF TGTGCCAGCAGCTCGGACAGGGTTATATCCTCACCCCTCCACTTT
TRBJ1-1 - TRBV7-9 16 TRBD1 CASSRGTAAMNTEAFF TGTGCCAGCAGTCGAGGGACAGCTGCCATGAACACTGAAGCTTTCTTT
TRBJ2-7 - TRBV10-3 17 TRBD2 CAISESFRTSGAYEQYF TGTGCCATCAGTGAGTCCTTTCGAACTAGCGGCGCCTACGAGCAGTACTTC
TRBJ1-3 - TRBV6-5 11 - CASSSVNTIYF TGTGCCAGCAGCTCCGTAAACACCATATATTTT
TRBJ1-1 - TRBV27 13 TRBD1 CASSGTENTEAFF TGTGCCAGCAGTGGGACAGAGAACACTGAAGCTTTCTTT
TRBJ1-1 - TRBV5-1 16 - CASSLGLITVNTEAFF TGCGCCAGCAGCTTGGGTTTGATTACAGTGAACACTGAAGCTTTCTTT
TRBJ2-7 - TRBV7-2 15 - CASSRGPPISYEQYF TGTGCCAGCAGCCGTGGGCCACCAATCTCCTACGAGCAGTACTTC
TRBJ2-7 few TRBV7-9 17 TRBD2 CASSLGGTSFGRDEQYF TGTGCCAGCAGCTTAGGAGGGACTAGCTTTGGACGGGACGAGCAGTACTTC
TRBJ1-3 - TRBV5-6 15 - CASSPGSSDGNTIYF TGTGCCAGCAGCCCAGGGTCCTCGGATGGAAACACCATATATTTT
TRBJ1-5 - TRBV5-1 16 - CASSLGSLGSNQPQHF TGCGCCAGCAGCTTGGGCAGCCTCGGTAGCAATCAGCCCCAGCATTTT
TRBJ2-7 - TRBV30 14 TRBD1 CAWSVGQGTYEQYF TGTGCCTGGAGTGTGGGACAGGGTACCTACGAGCAGTACTTC
TRBJ1-2 few TRBV7-9 15 - CASSLQGSSLDGYTF TGTGCCAGCAGCTTACAGGGTTCTAGTTTAGATGGCTACACCTTC
TRBJ1-1 few TRBV19 12 - CASKGGGTEAFF TGTGCCAGTAAAGGCGGAGGAACTGAAGCTTTCTTT
TRBJ2-7 - TRBV21-1 16 - CASSMPRQGALYEQYF TGTGCCAGCAGCATGCCACGACAGGGGGCACTCTACGAGCAGTACTTC
TRBJ2-7 - TRBV7-6 18 TRBD2 CASSPSPTSGTQGEEQYF TGTGCCAGCAGTCCATCGCCGACTAGCGGGACCCAAGGGGAGGAGCAGTACTTC
TRBJ1-2 - TRBV30 15 TRBD1 CAWNRRDRLLYGYTF TGTGCCTGGAACCGTAGGGACAGACTTCTCTATGGCTACACCTTC
TRBJ1-2 - TRBV27 15 - CASSLKRPSDYGYTF TGTGCCAGCAGTTTAAAACGGCCCTCTGACTATGGCTACACCTTC
TRBJ1-4 - TRBV18 17 - CASSVTGPDRLNEKLFF TGTGCCAGCTCAGTCACCGGTCCGGACAGACTTAATGAAAAACTGTTTTTT
TRBJ1-2 - TRBV14 15 TRBD1 CASSQGLQGTYGYTF TGTGCCAGCAGCCAAGGATTACAGGGGACCTATGGCTACACCTTC
TRBJ2-7 once TRBV2 14 TRBD2 CASSDSGSINEQYF TGTGCCAGCAGTGATAGCGGGAGCATCAACGAGCAGTACTTC
TRBJ2-3 - TRBV12-3/TRBV12-4 13 - CASSFVSSDTQYF TGTGCCAGCAGTTTTGTCAGTTCAGATACGCAGTATTTT
TRBJ2-3 - TRBV7-2 17 - CASSSRGARTSTDTQYF TGTGCCAGCAGCTCCCGGGGAGCCCGGACTAGCACAGATACGCAGTATTTT
TRBJ1-3 - TRBV7-8 13 - CASSPIGGNTIYF TGTGCCAGCAGCCCGATCGGGGGAAACACCATATATTTT
TRBJ1-5 - TRBV28 14 TRBD1 CASSTDRDGQPQHF TGTGCCAGCAGTACTGACAGGGACGGTCAGCCCCAGCATTTT
TRBJ2-5 - TRBV6-5 15 TRBD2 CASSRGSSGRETQYF TGTGCCAGCAGTAGGGGGTCCAGCGGGAGGGAGACCCAGTACTTC
TRBJ1-2 - TRBV19 14 - CASSIPEGNYGYTF TGTGCCAGTAGTATCCCGGAGGGAAACTATGGCTACACCTTC
TRBJ1-1 - TRBV18 14 - CASRVDSTNTEAFF TGTGCCAGCAGAGTAGACAGCACAAACACTGAAGCTTTCTTT